This T cell receptor beta chain is drawn from a study of T cell responses to AZD1222 COVID-19 vaccine. In the study overall: Second-dose intervals of approximately 4 or approximately 12 weeks were pooled.

Germline CDR1 LGHDT, CDR2 YNNKEL (reference sequence). V gave up 0 bases and J gave up 0 bases, with 6 bases separating them. This CDR3 contains 15 residues. The data were produced by immunoSEQ multiplex PCR, yet TCRdb's version contains in-frame clones alone and is incomplete. The sample carries under 200,000 clones, roughly nine tenths recorded once. This clonotype was sampled from an adult in good health. The sequencing here drew on peripheral blood, taken on day 0 of AZD1222 vaccination. This chain uses TRBV3-1 (or the pseudogene TRBV3-2) with TRBJ1-5; no clear D. The CDR3 DNA reads TGTGCCAGCAGCCAAGATCCCGTTAGCAATCAGCCCCAGCATTTT. Amino acid sequence: CASSQDPVSNQPQHF.